Listed here is a single T cell receptor beta chain. The sample originates from a study of blood T cell repertoires in COVID-19. The germline V gene has CDR1 SGDLS and CDR2 YYNGEE. Losses at the gene ends were 4 bases for V and 3 bases for J; bases not matched to a gene: 6. CDR3 length equals 14 residues. Study processing details: From reference gene primer amplification, estimates of nucleated cell counts were derived. Only in-frame clones appear in the TCRdb table, and some are missing; sequencing was by immunoSEQ multiplex PCR. V and J calls and clone size follow that table, whereas D and trimming were derived from the DNA. The table has fewer than 200,000 clones, less than 90% seen once.

The source is a woman aged 50 to 65 who had recovered from COVID-19. The sequenced sample consisted of PBMCs or T cells enriched from blood (not recorded which). This chain connects TRBV9 to TRBJ1-1; TRBD1 matches 7 bases. CDR3 amino acids: CASSPNQGDTEAFF. DNA of the CDR3: TGTGCCAGCAGCCCAAATCAGGGGGACACTGAAGCTTTCTTT.